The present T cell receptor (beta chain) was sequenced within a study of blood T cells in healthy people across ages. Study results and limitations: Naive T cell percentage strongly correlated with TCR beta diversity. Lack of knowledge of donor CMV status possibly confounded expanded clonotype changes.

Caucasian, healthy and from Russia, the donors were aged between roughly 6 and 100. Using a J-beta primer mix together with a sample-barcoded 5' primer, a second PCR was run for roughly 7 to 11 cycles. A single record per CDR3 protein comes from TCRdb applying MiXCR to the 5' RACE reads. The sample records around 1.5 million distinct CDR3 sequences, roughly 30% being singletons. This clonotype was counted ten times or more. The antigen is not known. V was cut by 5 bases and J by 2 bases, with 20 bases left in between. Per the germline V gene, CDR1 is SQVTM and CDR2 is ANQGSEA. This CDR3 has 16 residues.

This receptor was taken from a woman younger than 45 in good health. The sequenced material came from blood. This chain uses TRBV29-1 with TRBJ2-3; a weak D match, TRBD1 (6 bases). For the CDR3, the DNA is TGCAGCGTTACCCTAGCCAGGGGAGAGACCACAGATACGCAGTATTTT. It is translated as CSVTLARGETTDTQYF.